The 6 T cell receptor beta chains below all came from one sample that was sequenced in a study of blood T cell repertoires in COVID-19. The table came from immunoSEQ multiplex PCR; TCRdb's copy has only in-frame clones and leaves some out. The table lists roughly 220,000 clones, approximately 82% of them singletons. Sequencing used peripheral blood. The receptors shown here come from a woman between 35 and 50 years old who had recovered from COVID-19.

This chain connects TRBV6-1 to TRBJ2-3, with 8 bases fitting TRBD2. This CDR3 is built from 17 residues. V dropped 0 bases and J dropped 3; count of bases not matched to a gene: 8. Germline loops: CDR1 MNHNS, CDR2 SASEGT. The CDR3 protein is CASSEALSGGTTDTQYF. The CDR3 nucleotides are TGTGCCAGCAGTGAAGCGCTTTCGGGGGGGACGACAGATACGCAGTATTTT.

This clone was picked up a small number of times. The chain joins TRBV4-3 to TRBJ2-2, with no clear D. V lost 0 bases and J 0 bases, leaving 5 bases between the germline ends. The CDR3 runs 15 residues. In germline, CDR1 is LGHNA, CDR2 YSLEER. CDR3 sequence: CASSQDRSNTGELFF. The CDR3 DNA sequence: TGCGCCAGCAGCCAAGATCGGTCGAACACCGGGGAGCTGTTTTTT.

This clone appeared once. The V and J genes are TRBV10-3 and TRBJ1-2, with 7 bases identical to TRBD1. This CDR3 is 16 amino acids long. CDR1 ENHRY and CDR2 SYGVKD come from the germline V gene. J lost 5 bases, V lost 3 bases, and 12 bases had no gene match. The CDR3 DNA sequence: TGTGCCATCAGTGACGGGACAGAGGCTAAGTTGTATGGCTACACCTTC. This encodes CAISDGTEAKLYGYTF.

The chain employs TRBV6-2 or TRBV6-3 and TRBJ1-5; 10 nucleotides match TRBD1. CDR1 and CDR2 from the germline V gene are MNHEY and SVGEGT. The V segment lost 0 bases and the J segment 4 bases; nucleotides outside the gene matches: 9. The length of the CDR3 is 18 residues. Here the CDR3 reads CASSYSMDRGIFNQPQHF. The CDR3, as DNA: TGTGCCAGCAGTTACTCGATGGACAGGGGGATTTTTAATCAGCCCCAGCATTTT.

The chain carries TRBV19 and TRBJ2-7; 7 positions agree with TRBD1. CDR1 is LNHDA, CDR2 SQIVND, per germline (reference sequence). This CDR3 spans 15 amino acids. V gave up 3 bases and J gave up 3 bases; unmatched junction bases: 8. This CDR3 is CASSIRDSPIYEQYF. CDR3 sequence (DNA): TGTGCCAGTAGTATCCGGGACAGCCCGATCTACGAGCAGTACTTC.

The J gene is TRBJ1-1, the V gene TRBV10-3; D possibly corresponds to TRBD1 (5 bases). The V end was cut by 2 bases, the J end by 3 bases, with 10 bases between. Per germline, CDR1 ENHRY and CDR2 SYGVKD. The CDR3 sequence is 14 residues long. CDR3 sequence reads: CAISEQGGYTEAFF. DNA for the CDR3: TGTGCCATCAGTGAGCAGGGAGGGTACACTGAAGCTTTCTTT.